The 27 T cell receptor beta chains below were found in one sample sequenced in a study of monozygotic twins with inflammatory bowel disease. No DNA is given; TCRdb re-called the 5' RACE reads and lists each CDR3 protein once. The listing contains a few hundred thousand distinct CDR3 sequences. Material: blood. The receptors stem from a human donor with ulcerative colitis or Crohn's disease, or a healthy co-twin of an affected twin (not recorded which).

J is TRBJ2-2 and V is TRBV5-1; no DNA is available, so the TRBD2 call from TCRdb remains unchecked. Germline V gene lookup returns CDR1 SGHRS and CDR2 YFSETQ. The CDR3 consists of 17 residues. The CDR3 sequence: CASSTQGLAGDTGELFF.

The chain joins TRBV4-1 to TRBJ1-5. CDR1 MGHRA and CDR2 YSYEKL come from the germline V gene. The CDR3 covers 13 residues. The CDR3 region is CASSQDGRQPQHF.

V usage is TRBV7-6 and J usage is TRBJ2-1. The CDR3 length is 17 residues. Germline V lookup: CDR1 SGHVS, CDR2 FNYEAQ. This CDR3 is CASSFLTGDSSYNEQFF.

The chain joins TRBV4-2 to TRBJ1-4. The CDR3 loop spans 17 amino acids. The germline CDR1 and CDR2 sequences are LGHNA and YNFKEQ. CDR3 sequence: CASSQLGRGAANEKLFF.

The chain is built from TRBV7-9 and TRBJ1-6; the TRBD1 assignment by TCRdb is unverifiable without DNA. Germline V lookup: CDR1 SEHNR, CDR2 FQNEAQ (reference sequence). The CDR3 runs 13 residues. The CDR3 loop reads CASGGRERSPLHF. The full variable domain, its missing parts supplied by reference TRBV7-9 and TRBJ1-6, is DTGVSQNPRHKITKRGQNVTFRCDPISEHNRLYWYRQTLGQGPEFLTYFQNEAQLEKSRLLSDRFSAERPKGSFSTLEIQRTEQGDSAMYLCASGGRERSPLHFGNGTRLTVT.

CDR3 loop: CASSSSTSWDTGELFF. This sequence joins TRBV7-9 and TRBJ2-2; TCRdb picks TRBD2, but there is no DNA to check that call. The CDR3 is 16 residues long. Germline CDR1 and CDR2: SEHNR and FQNEAQ (reference sequence).

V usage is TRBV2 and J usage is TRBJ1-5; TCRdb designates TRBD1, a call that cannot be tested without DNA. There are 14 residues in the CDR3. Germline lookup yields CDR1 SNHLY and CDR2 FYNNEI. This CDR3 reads CASSGTGARQPQHF.

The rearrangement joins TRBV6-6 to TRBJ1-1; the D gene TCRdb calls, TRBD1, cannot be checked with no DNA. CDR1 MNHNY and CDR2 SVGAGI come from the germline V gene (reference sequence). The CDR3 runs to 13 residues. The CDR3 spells CASSYETGRRAFF.

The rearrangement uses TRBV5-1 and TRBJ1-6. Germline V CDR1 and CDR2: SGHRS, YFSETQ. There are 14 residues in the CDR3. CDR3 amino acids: CASSSRTEDSPLHF.

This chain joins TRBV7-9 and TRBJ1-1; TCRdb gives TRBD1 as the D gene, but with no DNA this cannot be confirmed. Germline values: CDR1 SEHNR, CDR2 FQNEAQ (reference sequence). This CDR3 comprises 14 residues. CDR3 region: CASSIGTGNTEAFF.

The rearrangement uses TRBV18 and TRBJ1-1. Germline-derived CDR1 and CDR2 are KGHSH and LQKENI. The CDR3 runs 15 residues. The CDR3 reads CASSPYGDVNTEAFF.

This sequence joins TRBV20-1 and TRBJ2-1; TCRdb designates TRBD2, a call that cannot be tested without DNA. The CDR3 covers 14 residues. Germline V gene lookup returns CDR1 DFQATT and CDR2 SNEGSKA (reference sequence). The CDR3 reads CSAPTSGGAYEQFF.

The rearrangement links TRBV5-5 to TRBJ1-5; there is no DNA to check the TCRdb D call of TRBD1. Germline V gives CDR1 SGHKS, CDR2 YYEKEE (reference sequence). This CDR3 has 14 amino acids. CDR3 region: CASSTDPLNQPQHF.

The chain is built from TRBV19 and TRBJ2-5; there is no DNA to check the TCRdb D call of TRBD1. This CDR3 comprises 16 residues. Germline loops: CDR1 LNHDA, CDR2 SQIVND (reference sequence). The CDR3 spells CASSKTGGAGQETQYF.

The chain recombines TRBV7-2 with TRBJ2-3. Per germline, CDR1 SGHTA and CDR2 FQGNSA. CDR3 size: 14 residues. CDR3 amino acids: CASSISGGKDTQYF.

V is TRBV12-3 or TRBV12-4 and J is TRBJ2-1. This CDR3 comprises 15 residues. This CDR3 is CASSFMEIGYNEQFF.

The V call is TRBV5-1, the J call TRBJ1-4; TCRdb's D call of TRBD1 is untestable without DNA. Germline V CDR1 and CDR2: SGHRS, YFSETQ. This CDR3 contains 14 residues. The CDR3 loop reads CASSFRTGNEKLFF. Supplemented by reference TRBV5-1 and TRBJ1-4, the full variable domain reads KAGVTQTPRYLIKTRGQQVTLSCSPISGHRSVSWYQQTPGQGLQFLFEYFSETQRNKGNFPGRFSGRQFSNSRSEMNVSTLELGDSALYLCASSFRTGNEKLFFGSGTQLSVL.

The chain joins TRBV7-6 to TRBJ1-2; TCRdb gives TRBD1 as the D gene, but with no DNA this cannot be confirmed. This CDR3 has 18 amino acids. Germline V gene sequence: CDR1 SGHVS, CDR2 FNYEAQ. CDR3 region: CASSLVGGQGLLLNGYTF.

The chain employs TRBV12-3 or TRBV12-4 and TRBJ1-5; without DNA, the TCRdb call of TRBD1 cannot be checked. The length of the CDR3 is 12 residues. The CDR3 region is CASSRGMGRERF.

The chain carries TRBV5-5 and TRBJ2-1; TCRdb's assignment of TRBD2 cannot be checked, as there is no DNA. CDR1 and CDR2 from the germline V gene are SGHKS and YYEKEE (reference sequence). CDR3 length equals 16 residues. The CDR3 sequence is CASSGTSGGLYNEQFF.

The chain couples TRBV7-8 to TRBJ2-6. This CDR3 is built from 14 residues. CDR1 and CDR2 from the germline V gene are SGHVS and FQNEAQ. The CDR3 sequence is CASSPGIGANVLTF.

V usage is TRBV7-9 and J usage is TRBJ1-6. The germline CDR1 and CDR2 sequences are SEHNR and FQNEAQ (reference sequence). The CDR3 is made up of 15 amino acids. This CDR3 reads CASSSGIITNSPLHF.

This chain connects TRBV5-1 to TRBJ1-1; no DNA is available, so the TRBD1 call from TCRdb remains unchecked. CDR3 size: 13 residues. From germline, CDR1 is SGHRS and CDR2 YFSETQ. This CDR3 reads CASKGNLNTEAFF.

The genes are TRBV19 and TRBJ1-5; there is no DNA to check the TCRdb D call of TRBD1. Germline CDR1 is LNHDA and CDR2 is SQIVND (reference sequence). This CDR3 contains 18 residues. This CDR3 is CASSTLSGGAFGNQPQHF.

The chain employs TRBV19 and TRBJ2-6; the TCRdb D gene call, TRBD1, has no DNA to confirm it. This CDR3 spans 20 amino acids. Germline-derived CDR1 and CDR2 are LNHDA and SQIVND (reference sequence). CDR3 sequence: CASSLPRTGGSISGANVLTF. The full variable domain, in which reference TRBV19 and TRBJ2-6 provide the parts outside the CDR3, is DGGITQSPKYLFRKEGQNVTLSCEQNLNHDAMYWYRQDPGQGLRLIYYSQIVNDFQKGDIAEGYSVSREKKESFPLTVTSAQKNPTAFYLCASSLPRTGGSISGANVLTFGAGSRLTVL.

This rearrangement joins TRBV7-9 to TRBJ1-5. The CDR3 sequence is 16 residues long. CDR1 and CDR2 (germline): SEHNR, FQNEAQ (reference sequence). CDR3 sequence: CASSLASDGNSQPQHF.

CDR3 residues: CASSVSGRTGELFF. V usage is TRBV5-4 and J usage is TRBJ2-2; TCRdb's D call, TRBD2, is unchecked because there is no DNA. CDR1 and CDR2 from the germline V gene are SGHNT and YYREEE (reference sequence). The CDR3 has 14 amino acids. The full variable domain, with the rest looked up from reference TRBV5-4 and TRBJ2-2, is ETGVTQSPTHLIKTRGQQVTLRCSSQSGHNTVSWYQQALGQGPQFIFQYYREEENGRGNFPPRFSGLQFPNYSSELNVNALELDDSALYLCASSVSGRTGELFFGEGSRLTVL.